These 25 T cell receptor beta chains were all obtained from the same sample, sequenced in a study of T cell responses to AZD1222 COVID-19 vaccine. Measured with immunoSEQ multiplex PCR; TCRdb has only the in-frame clones, and not every one. Here the sample spans approximately 120,000 clones, 70% to 90% being singletons. Sequencing was performed on peripheral blood, taken on day 0 of AZD1222 vaccination. These receptors were obtained from an adult in good health.

The V call is TRBV12-3 or TRBV12-4, the J call TRBJ1-6, with D uncertain. This CDR3 comprises 13 residues. The V gene lost 5 bases and the J gene lost 9 bases, with 11 bases spanning the gap. Here the CDR3 reads CASSRLGSSPLHF. CDR3 sequence (DNA): TGTGCCAGCAGTCGCCTAGGGAGTTCACCCCTCCACTTT.

CDR3 sequence: CASSLDGGLYGYTF. DNA of the CDR3: TGTGCCAGCAGCTTAGACGGGGGGTTGTACGGCTACACCTTC. The gene calls are TRBV7-9 and TRBJ1-2; a weak D match, TRBD1 (5 bases). V dropped 1 base and J dropped 8 bases, with 14 bases sitting between them. CDR3 length: 14 residues. The germline gives CDR1 SEHNR, CDR2 FQNEAQ (reference sequence).

The rearrangement uses TRBV5-5 and TRBJ1-1; D possibly corresponds to TRBD1 (6 bases). Trimming took 5 bases from V and 0 from J, leaving 17 bases between them. Germline V CDR1 and CDR2: SGHKS, YYEKEE (reference sequence). The CDR3 is made up of 16 amino acids. The CDR3 DNA sequence: TGTGCCAGCAGAGTATACCGGGACACCATGAACACTGAAGCTTTCTTT. This encodes CASRVYRDTMNTEAFF.

The chain links TRBV6-5 to TRBJ2-3; 7 bases match TRBD1. The ends lost 5 bases at V and 2 bases at J; junction bases unmatched: 7. Germline CDR1 is MNHEY and CDR2 is SVGAGI. The CDR3 has 15 amino acids. In DNA form, the CDR3 reads TGTGCCAGCAGTCGCTCCGGGACAGCCACAGATACGCAGTATTTT. As protein: CASSRSGTATDTQYF.

This clone was detected only once. The gene calls are TRBV6-2 or TRBV6-3 and TRBJ2-1; 9 positions match TRBD2. With 5 bases clipped from V and 10 bases from J, the junction kept 9 bases outside the gene matches. CDR3 size: 14 residues. CDR1 MNHEY and CDR2 SVGEGT come from the germline V gene. CDR3 coding DNA: TGTGCCAGCAGTCAGACTGGCGGGAGGGGAGAGCAGTTCTTC. This gives the protein CASSQTGGRGEQFF.

The chain couples TRBV10-3 to TRBJ2-1; tentative D call: TRBD2 (6 bases). The CDR3 is 14 amino acids. Trimming removed 6 bases at V and 10 bases at J, with 19 bases between. Per the germline V gene, CDR1 is ENHRY and CDR2 is SYGVKD. The CDR3 here is CAIRPTSSAGEQFF. CDR3 nucleotides: TGTGCCATCAGGCCAACTAGCAGCGCGGGGGAGCAGTTCTTC.

The chain couples TRBV2 to TRBJ2-1; D is possibly TRBD1 (6 bases). V shed 3 bases and J shed 4 bases, with 13 bases lying between them. This CDR3 has 15 amino acids. Per germline, CDR1 SNHLY and CDR2 FYNNEI. The CDR3 nucleotides read TGTGCCAGCAGTGAGGGCAGGGGCAATTACAATGAGCAGTTCTTC. Protein: CASSEGRGNYNEQFF.

The rearrangement uses TRBV7-8 and TRBJ1-1; D might be TRBD1 (6 bases). Between the trimmed V and J ends, which lost 3 bases and 3 bases, there was a span of 26 bases. This CDR3 contains 19 residues. Germline CDR1 is SGHVS and CDR2 is FQNEAQ. The CDR3 loop reads CASSFGGGTRRFLDTEAFF. CDR3 coding DNA: TGTGCCAGCAGCTTCGGGGGCGGGACAAGGAGGTTTTTGGACACTGAAGCTTTCTTT. The full variable domain, with the rest looked up from reference TRBV7-8 and TRBJ1-1, is GAGVSQSPRYKVAKRGQDVALRCDPISGHVSLFWYQQALGQGPEFLTYFQNEAQLDKSGLPSDRFFAERPEGSVSTLKIQRTQQEDSAVYLCASSFGGGTRRFLDTEAFFGQGTRLTVV.

The chain couples TRBV9 to TRBJ1-2; D perhaps matches TRBD1 (5 bases). The ends were cut back, 4 bases at V and 2 bases at J, with 12 bases in the middle. This CDR3 is built from 14 residues. Germline V gives CDR1 SGDLS, CDR2 YYNGEE. The CDR3 DNA is TGTGCCAGCAGCAGGGACCAACTGAACTATGGCTACACCTTC. Translation: CASSRDQLNYGYTF.

The chain is built from TRBV4-2 and TRBJ1-2; 7 bases line up with TRBD1. The V and J ends lost 3 bases and 2 bases, in that order; junction bases with no gene match: 6. The CDR3 runs 15 residues. Germline-derived CDR1 and CDR2 are LGHNA and YNFKEQ. CDR3 sequence: CASSQDRTTNYGYTF. In DNA, the CDR3 is TGTGCCAGCAGCCAGGACAGGACGACAAACTATGGCTACACCTTC.

This sequence joins TRBV28 and TRBJ1-2, with D possibly TRBD1 on 6 matching bases. CDR1 is MDHEN and CDR2 is SYDVKM in the germline V gene. CDR3 size: 13 residues. V was pared by 6 bases and J by 2 bases, with 10 bases between. The CDR3 reads CASRYRENYGYTF. Here the CDR3 DNA reads TGTGCCAGCAGGTACAGGGAAAACTATGGCTACACCTTC.

The V call is TRBV24-1, the J call TRBJ2-5; weak D call: TRBD1 (6 bases). This CDR3 has 16 residues. The germline CDR1 and CDR2 sequences are KGHDR and SFDVKD. The V gene lost 3 bases and the J gene lost 2 bases, with 15 bases spanning the gap. In nucleotides, the CDR3 is TGTGCCACCAGTGATACCCAACAGGGTAGACAAGAGACCCAGTACTTC. It is translated as CATSDTQQGRQETQYF.

The chain employs TRBV7-9 and TRBJ1-5; perhaps TRBD1 as D (5 bases). Between the trimmed V and J ends, which lost 6 bases and 0 bases, there was a span of 12 bases. The CDR3 runs to 15 residues. The germline CDR1 and CDR2 sequences are SEHNR and FQNEAQ (reference sequence). The DNA for the CDR3 is TGTGCCAGCAGTGGGGGAGGGGATAGCAATCAGCCCCAGCATTTT. Amino acids: CASSGGGDSNQPQHF. Based on the CDR3 plus reference TRBV7-9 and TRBJ1-5, the full variable domain is DTGVSQNPRHKITKRGQNVTFRCDPISEHNRLYWYRQTLGQGPEFLTYFQNEAQLEKSRLLSDRFSAERPKGSFSTLEIQRTEQGDSAMYLCASSGGGDSNQPQHFGDGTRLSIL.

J is TRBJ2-1 and V is TRBV7-2; TRBD2 aligns across 11 bases. This CDR3 is 17 amino acids long. Germline CDR1 is SGHTA and CDR2 is FQGNSA. V lost 0 bases and J lost 8; bases outside the gene matches: 9. The CDR3 protein is CASSLAPSSGGSHEQFF. The DNA for the CDR3 is TGTGCCAGCAGCTTAGCGCCCTCTAGCGGGGGGTCTCATGAGCAGTTCTTC. The variable domain in full, completed from reference TRBV7-2 and TRBJ2-1, reads GAGVSQSPSNKVTEKGKDVELRCDPISGHTALYWYRQSLGQGLEFLIYFQGNSAPDKSGLPSDRFSAERTGGSVSTLTIQRTQQEDSAVYLCASSLAPSSGGSHEQFFGPGTRLTVL.

The chain couples TRBV19 to TRBJ1-4; D gene unclear. Trimming took off 2 bases at V and 7 bases at J, with 17 bases between the two ends. CDR3 length: 16 residues. CDR1 is LNHDA and CDR2 is SQIVND in the germline V gene (reference sequence). DNA for the CDR3: TGTGCCAGTAGTATACCTCGGACGGCTGGGGTTGAAAAACTGTTTTTT. It encodes CASSIPRTAGVEKLFF.

The gene calls are TRBV6-9 and TRBJ1-6; no definite D call. CDR3 length: 15 amino acids. V lost 0 bases and J lost 10, with 13 bases in between. CDR1 is MNHGY and CDR2 is SVAAGI in the germline V gene. The chain's CDR3 is CASSYSAGYRSPLHF. The CDR3 nucleotides read TGTGCCAGCAGTTATTCAGCCGGGTATCGCTCACCCCTCCACTTT.

This clone appeared a few times. The gene calls are TRBV19 and TRBJ1-2; 8 positions match TRBD1. Trimming took 4 bases from V and 3 from J; bases not matched to a gene: 7. Per germline, CDR1 LNHDA and CDR2 SQIVND (reference sequence). This CDR3 has 15 amino acids. CDR3 nucleotides: TGTGCCAGTAGTACCCCGGGACAGGCATACTATGGCTACACCTTC. It specifies CASSTPGQAYYGYTF.

The chain employs TRBV5-1 and TRBJ2-7, with D perhaps matching TRBD1 or TRBD2 (5 bases each). Trimming cost V 2 bases and J 0 bases, with 12 bases left between them. The germline CDR1 and CDR2 sequences are SGHRS and YFSETQ. This CDR3 contains 15 residues. CDR3 DNA: TGCGCCAGCAGCTTATCCCAGGGAGTCTCCTACGAGCAGTACTTC. Its protein product is CASSLSQGVSYEQYF.

The chain couples TRBV15 to TRBJ2-1; the match to TRBD1 covers 7 bases. Germline V gene sequence: CDR1 LNHNV, CDR2 YYDKDF (reference sequence). CDR3 length equals 16 residues. The V gene end was trimmed by 2 bases and the J gene end by 2 bases; junction bases not matched to a gene: 6. CDR3 amino acids: CATSRTSTGTYNEQFF. The CDR3 coding sequence is TGTGCCACCAGCAGAACCTCGACAGGGACCTACAATGAGCAGTTCTTC.

J is TRBJ2-2 and V is TRBV7-6, with a possible D match to TRBD1 (6 bases). CDR1 SGHVS and CDR2 FNYEAQ come from the germline V gene. V gave up 1 base and J gave up 3 bases, with 9 bases separating them. This CDR3 is 15 amino acids long. The CDR3 reads CASSLVRGDTGELFF. CDR3 in DNA: TGTGCCAGCAGCTTAGTCAGGGGAGACACCGGGGAGCTGTTTTTT. The full variable domain, with the rest looked up from reference TRBV7-6 and TRBJ2-2, is GAGVSQSPRYKVTKRGQDVALRCDPISGHVSLYWYRQALGQGPEFLTYFNYEAQQDKSGLPNDRFSAERPEGSISTLTIQRTEQRDSAMYRCASSLVRGDTGELFFGEGSRLTVL.

The chain combines TRBV6-5 with TRBJ2-1, with D possibly being TRBD2 (5 bases). Between the trimmed V and J ends, which lost 7 bases and 10 bases, there was a span of 20 bases. The V gene's germline CDR1 is MNHEY and CDR2 SVGAGI. This CDR3 has 14 residues. CDR3 bases: TGTGCCAGCACAAGAGACTACCGGGCCTTAGAGCAGTTCTTC. Translation gives CASTRDYRALEQFF.

The CDR3 DNA sequence: TGTGCCAGCAGCTTAGGGGCTTACGAGCAGTACTTC. Its translation is CASSLGAYEQYF. The V gene is TRBV7-2, the J gene TRBJ2-7; D unresolved. CDR1 and CDR2 from the germline V gene are SGHTA and FQGNSA. Trimming left V 1 base short and J 4 bases short, with 5 bases between. This CDR3 spans 12 amino acids.

This sequence joins TRBV10-3 and TRBJ2-7; D is possibly TRBD1 (6 bases). Germline V gives CDR1 ENHRY, CDR2 SYGVKD. V dropped 11 bases and J dropped 2 bases, with 13 bases sitting between them. CDR3 length equals 12 residues. CDR3 loop: CASGQRAYEQYV. In DNA form, the CDR3 reads TGTGCCTCCGGACAGCGCGCCTACGAGCAGTACGTC.

This clone has a handful of counts. In DNA, the CDR3 is TGTGCCAGCAGTAGTTCAGGGATGGATTGGTATGGCTACACCTTC. This gives the protein CASSSSGMDWYGYTF. The chain uses TRBV6-5 and TRBJ1-2; a weak D match, TRBD1 (5 bases). This CDR3 is 15 amino acids long. Germline CDR1 is MNHEY and CDR2 is SVGAGI. V was shortened by 5 bases and J by 5 bases, with 18 bases between the two germline ends.

The genes are TRBV15 and TRBJ1-1; TRBD1 is a possible D gene (6 bases). V was clipped by 8 bases and J by 5 bases, with 15 bases between them. This CDR3 has 13 residues. The germline gives CDR1 LNHNV, CDR2 YYDKDF (reference sequence). Here the CDR3 reads CATGRDIVTEAFF. CDR3 bases: TGTGCCACCGGAAGGGACATAGTTACTGAAGCTTTCTTT.